The rows below give T cell receptor beta chains drawn from one sample of a study of early T cells in non-severe SARS-CoV-2 infection. TCRdb analysed the 5' RACE reads with MiXCR anew, one entry per CDR3 protein. The sample yields about 45,000 distinct CDR3 sequences, roughly 10% seen once. The sequenced material came from whole blood. These receptors all come from an adult who was a healthcare worker with PCR-confirmed SARS-CoV-2 infection or an uninfected control (not recorded which). Both conserved end residues are part of each CDR3.

v_call: TRBV7-2; j_call: TRBJ2-3; cdr3_length: 12; cdr3_aa: CASSSSTDTQYF
v_call: TRBV7-9; j_call: TRBJ1-4; cdr3_length: 15; cdr3_aa: CASSFNVGPAEKLFF
v_call: TRBV6-5; j_call: TRBJ1-3; cdr3_length: 13; cdr3_aa: CASSFPPGNTIYF
v_call: TRBV7-9; j_call: TRBJ2-3; cdr3_length: 17; cdr3_aa: CASSLASGTRDSNTQYF
v_call: TRBV4-1; j_call: TRBJ2-7; cdr3_length: 14; cdr3_aa: CASSQDGLIYEQYF
v_call: TRBV13; j_call: TRBJ2-7; cdr3_length: 13; cdr3_aa: CASSSWDRGEQYF
v_call: TRBV2; j_call: TRBJ2-7; cdr3_length: 14; cdr3_aa: CATSTGTAGLEQYF
v_call: TRBV29-1; j_call: TRBJ2-7; cdr3_length: 19; cdr3_aa: CSVALIGQGTTPFSYEQYF
v_call: TRBV7-2; j_call: TRBJ1-4; cdr3_length: 17; cdr3_aa: CASSLESGPGFNEKLFF
v_call: TRBV6-5; j_call: TRBJ2-1; cdr3_length: 17; cdr3_aa: CASSYTGLAGAYNEQFF
v_call: TRBV6-2/TRBV6-3; j_call: TRBJ2-1; cdr3_length: 14; cdr3_aa: CASRAGEAYNEQFF
v_call: TRBV6-5; j_call: TRBJ2-7; cdr3_length: 15; cdr3_aa: CASTSPGQASYEQYF
v_call: TRBV12-3/TRBV12-4; j_call: TRBJ2-2; cdr3_length: 15; cdr3_aa: CASSFDGGYTGELFF
v_call: TRBV2; j_call: TRBJ2-1; cdr3_length: 13; cdr3_aa: CASSGVRLAEDCF
v_call: TRBV7-2; j_call: TRBJ2-7; cdr3_length: 15; cdr3_aa: CASSLGKRGLGEQYF
v_call: TRBV24-1; j_call: TRBJ2-3; cdr3_length: 16; cdr3_aa: CATSTRSGRKTDTQYF
v_call: TRBV20-1; j_call: TRBJ1-6; cdr3_length: 15; cdr3_aa: CSARGGDRVYSPLHF
v_call: TRBV6-5; j_call: TRBJ2-2; cdr3_length: 16; cdr3_aa: CASRLGRLSNTGELFF
v_call: TRBV20-1; j_call: TRBJ2-7; cdr3_length: 15; cdr3_aa: CSARAPGLAAPEQYF
v_call: TRBV28; j_call: TRBJ2-7; cdr3_length: 12; cdr3_aa: CASSLWSYEQYF
v_call: TRBV21-1; j_call: TRBJ2-5; cdr3_length: 17; cdr3_aa: CASSKKPPSGGQETQYF
v_call: TRBV6-2/TRBV6-3; j_call: TRBJ2-4; cdr3_length: 14; cdr3_aa: CASSMDTSKNIQYF
v_call: TRBV5-1; j_call: TRBJ2-2; cdr3_length: 15; cdr3_aa: CASSLEPWNTGELFF
v_call: TRBV19; j_call: TRBJ1-5; cdr3_length: 16; cdr3_aa: CASSWRTEYSNQPQHF
v_call: TRBV12-3/TRBV12-4; j_call: TRBJ2-2; cdr3_length: 16; cdr3_aa: CASSSTGTLNTGELFF
v_call: TRBV5-1; j_call: TRBJ1-1; cdr3_length: 15; cdr3_aa: CASNRDGRKNTEAFF
v_call: TRBV9; j_call: TRBJ2-5; cdr3_length: 17; cdr3_aa: CASSGSLGGRSQETQYF
v_call: TRBV15; j_call: TRBJ2-2; cdr3_length: 15; cdr3_aa: CATSRDRAEAGELFF
v_call: TRBV2; j_call: TRBJ2-5; cdr3_length: 16; cdr3_aa: CASSDRDRARQETQYF
v_call: TRBV7-9; j_call: TRBJ1-1; cdr3_length: 16; cdr3_aa: CASSFLGWQMNTEAFF
v_call: TRBV12-3/TRBV12-4; j_call: TRBJ2-2; cdr3_length: 16; cdr3_aa: CASSPLGTPNTGELFF
v_call: TRBV6-2/TRBV6-3; j_call: TRBJ2-1; cdr3_length: 14; cdr3_aa: CASVSGRDYNEQFF
v_call: TRBV28; j_call: TRBJ2-3; cdr3_length: 17; cdr3_aa: CASSKQGARRASDTQYF
v_call: TRBV28; j_call: TRBJ2-5; cdr3_length: 14; cdr3_aa: CASSPLGREVTQYF
v_call: TRBV25-1; j_call: TRBJ2-7; cdr3_length: 14; cdr3_aa: CASSVGQGSYEQYF
v_call: TRBV29-1; j_call: TRBJ2-2; cdr3_length: 15; cdr3_aa: CSVRRGQSDTGELFF
v_call: TRBV5-1; j_call: TRBJ1-1; cdr3_length: 13; cdr3_aa: CASSFSGDTEAFF
v_call: TRBV6-6; j_call: TRBJ2-7; cdr3_length: 16; cdr3_aa: CASSQNSGRASYEQYF
v_call: TRBV28; j_call: TRBJ2-7; cdr3_length: 15; cdr3_aa: CASIDTGTVSYEQYF
v_call: TRBV12-3/TRBV12-4; j_call: TRBJ1-1; cdr3_length: 11; cdr3_aa: CASLMNTEAFF
v_call: TRBV2; j_call: TRBJ2-7; cdr3_length: 15; cdr3_aa: CAHRLALAGNYEQYF
v_call: TRBV10-3; j_call: TRBJ1-2; cdr3_length: 13; cdr3_aa: CASHLGGNYGYTF
v_call: TRBV7-2; j_call: TRBJ2-3; cdr3_length: 18; cdr3_aa: CASNTGLAAGLGTDTQYF
v_call: TRBV28; j_call: TRBJ2-7; cdr3_length: 13; cdr3_aa: CASTPQGWDEQYF
v_call: TRBV2; j_call: TRBJ2-4; cdr3_length: 11; cdr3_aa: CASSLQDIQYF
v_call: TRBV29-1; j_call: TRBJ2-1; cdr3_length: 12; cdr3_aa: CSVDQGAVEQFF
v_call: TRBV18; j_call: TRBJ1-1; cdr3_length: 15; cdr3_aa: CASSPIGALNTEAFF
v_call: TRBV7-2; j_call: TRBJ2-1; cdr3_length: 16; cdr3_aa: CASSLASSGFYNEQFF
v_call: TRBV18; j_call: TRBJ2-7; cdr3_length: 15; cdr3_aa: CASSPGSNQPYEQYF
v_call: TRBV6-2/TRBV6-3; j_call: TRBJ2-1; cdr3_length: 17; cdr3_aa: CASSYSILGQTRDEQFF
v_call: TRBV12-3/TRBV12-4; j_call: TRBJ1-1; cdr3_length: 15; cdr3_aa: CASSIDGGQDTEAFF
v_call: TRBV20-1; j_call: TRBJ2-1; cdr3_length: 12; cdr3_aa: CSARAVNNEQFF
v_call: TRBV9; j_call: TRBJ2-1; cdr3_length: 15; cdr3_aa: CASSSGTLGRNEQFF
v_call: TRBV19; j_call: TRBJ1-2; cdr3_length: 15; cdr3_aa: CASTSQGAYSSGYTF
v_call: TRBV4-2; j_call: TRBJ2-7; cdr3_length: 18; cdr3_aa: CASSQDAGNKLVSYEQYF
v_call: TRBV27; j_call: TRBJ2-1; cdr3_length: 16; cdr3_aa: CASSIRAATTYNEQFF